These T cell receptor beta chains were read from a single sample in a study of CD4 T cells in relation to SARS-CoV-2 and coronaviruses. Clones were read by immunoSEQ multiplex PCR, and TCRdb kept only the in-frame ones, dropping some. The sample shows around 62,000 clones, 85% to 95% of them seen only once. The sequenced sample consisted of naive CD4+ T cells from PBMCs. The receptor source for this set is a human donor in good health. Both conserved end residues are part of each CDR3. The D gene is left open where the match is weak. Rows may omit the clone size; those that give it use once, few, many or a size class.

TRBJ2-7,TRBV6-5,15,TRBD1,NA,CASRHTGGALYEQYF,TGTGCCAGCAGGCACACAGGGGGAGCCCTTTACGAGCAGTACTTC
TRBJ1-4,TRBV6-1,15,NA,NA,CASSELRGRNEKLFF,TGTGCCAGCAGTGAATTGAGGGGCCGTAATGAAAAACTGTTTTTT
TRBJ2-5,TRBV7-9,14,TRBD1,NA,CASSLGQGRMTQYF,TGTGCCAGCAGCTTGGGACAGGGGAGGATGACCCAGTACTTC
TRBJ2-7,TRBV5-5,13,NA,NA,CASSNGPGHEQYF,TGTGCCAGCAGCAACGGGCCGGGCCACGAGCAGTACTTC
TRBJ2-3,TRBV7-6,17,TRBD2,once,CASSSGLAGSSTDTQYF,TGTGCCAGCAGCTCGGGACTAGCGGGGTCTAGCACAGATACGCAGTATTTT
TRBJ1-2,TRBV11-2,13,NA,NA,CAAGLGGHYGYTF,TGTGCCGCGGGGCTGGGAGGACACTATGGCTACACCTTC
TRBJ2-3,TRBV9,15,TRBD2,NA,CASSTSSGGTDTQYF,TGTGCCAGCAGCACCTCCTCCGGGGGGACAGATACGCAGTATTTT
TRBJ2-1,TRBV11-3,18,TRBD2,few,CASSPDPVVAGGYNEQFF,TGTGCCAGCAGCCCGGACCCTGTGGTAGCGGGAGGATACAATGAGCAGTTCTTC
TRBJ2-5,TRBV30,12,NA,NA,CAWRSDGETQYF,TGTGCCTGGAGGTCGGATGGGGAGACCCAGTACTTC
TRBJ2-2,TRBV9,15,NA,NA,CASSGEGGKTGELFF,TGTGCCAGCAGCGGGGAAGGGGGGAAAACCGGGGAGCTGTTTTTT
TRBJ1-1,TRBV7-9,14,NA,NA,CASSLEGEGTEAFF,TGTGCCAGCAGCTTAGAGGGGGAGGGTACTGAAGCTTTCTTT
TRBJ2-7,TRBV5-1,15,TRBD2,NA,CASTASGSTKNEQYF,TGCGCCAGCACCGCTAGCGGGAGTACAAAAAACGAGCAGTACTTC